This TCR beta chain derives from a study of blood T cell repertoires in COVID-19. Study-level information: The cDNA or gDNA used as material had been derived from T cells, B-cell-depleted T cells, or PBMCs.

This clone was picked up one time. Some clones are missing from TCRdb's copy, which holds only in-frame ones; the method was immunoSEQ multiplex PCR. Altogether some 120,000 clones are present, around 82% being singletons, with the ten largest covering about 12%. The sequence derives from a woman aged 25 to 39 who had recovered from COVID-19. The sequencing input was peripheral blood.

The CDR3 here is CASSVGPVLGDGYTF. The CDR3 DNA reads TGTGCCAGCAGCGTAGGACCCGTCCTAGGGGATGGCTACACCTTC. The gene calls are TRBV9 and TRBJ1-2; tentative D call: TRBD1 (5 bases). This CDR3 has 15 amino acids. The V gene lost 0 bases and the J gene lost 6 bases, with 15 bases spanning the gap. Per the germline V gene, CDR1 is SGDLS and CDR2 is YYNGEE.